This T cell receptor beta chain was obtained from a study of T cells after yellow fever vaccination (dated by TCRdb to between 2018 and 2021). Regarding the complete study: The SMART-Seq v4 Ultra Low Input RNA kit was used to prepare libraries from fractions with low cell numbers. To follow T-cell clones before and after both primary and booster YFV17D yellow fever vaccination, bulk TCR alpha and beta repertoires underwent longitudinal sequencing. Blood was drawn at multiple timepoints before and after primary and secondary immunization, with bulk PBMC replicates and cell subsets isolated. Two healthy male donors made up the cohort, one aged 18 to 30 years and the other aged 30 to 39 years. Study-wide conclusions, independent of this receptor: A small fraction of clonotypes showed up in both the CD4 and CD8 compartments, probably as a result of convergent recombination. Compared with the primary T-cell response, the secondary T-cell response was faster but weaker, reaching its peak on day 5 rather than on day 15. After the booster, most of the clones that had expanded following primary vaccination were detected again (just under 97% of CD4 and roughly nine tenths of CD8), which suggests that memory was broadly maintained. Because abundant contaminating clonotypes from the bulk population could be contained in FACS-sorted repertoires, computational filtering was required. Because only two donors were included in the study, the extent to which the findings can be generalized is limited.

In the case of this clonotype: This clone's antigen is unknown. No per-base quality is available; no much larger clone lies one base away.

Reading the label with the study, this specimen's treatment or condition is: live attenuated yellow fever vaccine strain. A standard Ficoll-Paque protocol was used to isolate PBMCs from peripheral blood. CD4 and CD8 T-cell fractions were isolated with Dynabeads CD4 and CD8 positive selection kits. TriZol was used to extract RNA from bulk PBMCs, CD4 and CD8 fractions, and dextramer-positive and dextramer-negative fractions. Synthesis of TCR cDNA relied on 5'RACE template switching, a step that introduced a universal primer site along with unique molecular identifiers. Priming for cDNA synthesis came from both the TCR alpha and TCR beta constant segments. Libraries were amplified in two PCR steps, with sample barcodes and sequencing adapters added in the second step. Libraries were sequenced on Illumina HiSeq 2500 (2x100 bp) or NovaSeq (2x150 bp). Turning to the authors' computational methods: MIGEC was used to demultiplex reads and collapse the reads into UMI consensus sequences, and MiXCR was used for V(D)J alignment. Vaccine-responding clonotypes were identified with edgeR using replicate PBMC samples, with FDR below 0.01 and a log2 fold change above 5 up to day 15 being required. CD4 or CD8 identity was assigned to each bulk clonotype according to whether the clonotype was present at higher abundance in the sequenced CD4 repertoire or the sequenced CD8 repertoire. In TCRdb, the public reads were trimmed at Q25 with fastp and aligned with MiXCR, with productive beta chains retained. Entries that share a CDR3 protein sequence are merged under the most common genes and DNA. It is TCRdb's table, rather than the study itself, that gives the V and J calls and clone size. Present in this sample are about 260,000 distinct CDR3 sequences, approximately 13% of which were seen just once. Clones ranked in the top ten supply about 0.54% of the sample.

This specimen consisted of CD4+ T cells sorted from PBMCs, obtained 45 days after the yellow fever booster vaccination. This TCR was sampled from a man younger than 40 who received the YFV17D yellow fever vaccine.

The CDR3 corresponds to CASSWAGTFQGFF. The nucleotide sequence is given as TGTGCCAGCAGTTGGGCTGGGACTTTTCAGGGGTTCTTC. This receptor chain uses TRBV6-2 or TRBV6-3 and TRBJ2-1; the D gene is perhaps TRBD2, on 6 matching bases. V was cut back by 4 bases and J by 15 bases, leaving a gap of 19 bases between them. From cysteine to phenylalanine, the CDR3 is 13 amino acids long. The entry retains the CDR3 DNA only, 39 bases that are in frame from base 1. The germline V gene yields MNHEY for CDR1 and SVGEGT for CDR2.